What follows are 19 T cell receptor beta chains derived from one specimen sequenced in a study of blood T cell repertoires in COVID-19. Profiled with immunoSEQ multiplex PCR; TCRdb holds only in-frame clones, not every one. Of 300,000 to 400,000 clones listed, approximately 90% were seen once; the top ten hold around 0.97%. Sequenced: PBMCs or T cells enriched from blood (not recorded which). The receptors derive from a woman aged 30 to 39 with acute COVID-19.

The chain carries TRBV30 and TRBJ1-2; 9 bases are shared with TRBD1. Germline V CDR1 and CDR2: GTSNPN, SVGIG (reference sequence). CDR3 length: 16 amino acids. Losses at the gene ends were 2 bases for V and 8 bases for J; bases not matched to a gene: 15. The CDR3 DNA follows: TGTGCCTGGAGTATGGGACAGGGTGGGGCGATGGGGGGCTACACCTTC. Translation: CAWSMGQGGAMGGYTF.

This clone was counted once. The gene calls are TRBV4-2 and TRBJ2-1, with a possible D match to TRBD2 (6 bases). The germline gives CDR1 LGHNA, CDR2 YNFKEQ. Trimming took off 4 bases at V and 3 bases at J, with 19 bases between the two ends. The CDR3 runs to 17 residues. CDR3 region: CASSPQGRDFVYNEQFF. The CDR3 nucleotides are TGTGCCAGCAGCCCCCAAGGTAGGGACTTCGTCTACAATGAGCAGTTCTTC.

The CDR3 reads CASSLGFLGSEADTQYF. The CDR3 region has the DNA TGTGCCAGCAGCTTGGGGTTTTTGGGTAGCGAGGCCGATACGCAGTATTTT. V usage is TRBV5-6 and J usage is TRBJ2-3; a possible D gene is TRBD2 (5 bases). The V end lost 0 bases, the J end lost 6 bases, and 20 bases lay between the germline ends. Germline CDR1 SGHDT, CDR2 YYEEEE. The length of the CDR3 is 17 residues.

The chain employs TRBV3-1 (or the pseudogene TRBV3-2) and TRBJ2-3, with 11 nucleotides matching TRBD2. This CDR3 contains 15 residues. Germline CDR1 LGHDT, CDR2 YNNKEL (reference sequence). V trimming: 3 bases; J trimming: 6 bases; junction bases outside the gene matches: 5. The CDR3 coding sequence is TGTGCCAGCAGCCACCTCGCTAGCGGGGGGGATACGCAGTATTTT. Residues: CASSHLASGGDTQYF.

The CDR3 DNA sequence: TGTGCCAGCAGGGATCAGGGGAACACTGAAGCTTTCTTT. It is translated as CASRDQGNTEAFF. The genes are TRBV2 and TRBJ1-1; possible D gene TRBD1, 5 bases. Trimming shortened V by 6 bases and J by 1 base, and 9 bases separated the two germline ends. The V gene's germline CDR1 is SNHLY and CDR2 FYNNEI. This CDR3 has 13 residues.

This sequence joins TRBV29-1 and TRBJ2-5, with 8 bases fitting TRBD2. Losses at the gene ends were 6 bases for V and 4 bases for J; bases not matched to a gene: 1. CDR3 length: 11 amino acids. Germline CDR1 is SQVTM and CDR2 is ANQGSEA. The CDR3 here is CSVGLVETQYF. CDR3 sequence (DNA): TGCAGCGTGGGACTAGTAGAGACCCAGTACTTC.

The V and J genes are TRBV5-8 and TRBJ1-2; TRBD1 agrees at 7 bases. After removal of 2 bases from V and 4 bases from J, the junction contained 5 bases not matched to a gene. CDR3 length equals 14 residues. The germline V gene encodes CDR1 SGHTS and CDR2 YDEGEE. CDR3 sequence: CASSFIYRGYGYTF. CDR3 DNA: TGTGCCAGCAGCTTCATCTACAGGGGCTATGGCTACACCTTC.

This chain joins TRBV7-2 and TRBJ2-1; D is ambiguous. Trimming pared 5 bases from V and 9 bases from J, leaving 14 bases between. The CDR3 contains 13 residues. Germline V gene sequence: CDR1 SGHTA, CDR2 FQGNSA. CDR3 residues: CASSLTQVGEQFF. CDR3 coding DNA: TGTGCCAGCAGCCTAACGCAGGTGGGTGAGCAGTTCTTC. Variable domain in full (rest from reference TRBV7-2 and TRBJ2-1): GAGVSQSPSNKVTEKGKDVELRCDPISGHTALYWYRQSLGQGLEFLIYFQGNSAPDKSGLPSDRFSAERTGGSVSTLTIQRTQQEDSAVYLCASSLTQVGEQFFGPGTRLTVL.

The CDR3 nucleotides are TGTGCCAGCAGCTCCACCACCACAGGGAAGAATGAGCAGTTCTTC. Translating it yields CASSSTTTGKNEQFF. The chain recombines TRBV11-2 with TRBJ2-1; tentative D call: TRBD1 (6 bases). This CDR3 is 15 amino acids long. Per germline, CDR1 SGHAT and CDR2 FQNNGV. V gave up 4 bases and J gave up 7 bases, with 17 bases separating them.

This chain connects TRBV15 to TRBJ1-5, with D possibly being TRBD1 (6 bases). The ends were cut back, 5 bases at V and 6 bases at J, with 23 bases in the middle. Looked up from germline, CDR1 is LNHNV and CDR2 is YYDKDF (reference sequence). This CDR3 spans 17 amino acids. In nucleotides, the CDR3 is TGTGCCACCAGCCGACCCCCCAGGGGAAGGAGTGTTCAGCCCCAGCATTTT. Its translation: CATSRPPRGRSVQPQHF.

The gene calls are TRBV3-1 (or the pseudogene TRBV3-2) and TRBJ2-2; tentatively, D is TRBD1 (6 bases). From germline, CDR1 is LGHDT and CDR2 YNNKEL (reference sequence). Trimming pared 3 bases from V and 0 bases from J, leaving 11 bases between. This CDR3 is 16 amino acids long. CDR3 residues: CASSHYRTANTGELFF. As DNA, the CDR3 is TGTGCCAGCAGCCACTACAGGACAGCGAACACCGGGGAGCTGTTTTTT.

This clone was found once. The rearrangement joins TRBV14 to TRBJ1-3, with 7 positions matching TRBD1. V lost 0 bases, J lost 0 bases, and 23 bases stayed unmatched. Germline CDR1 reads SGHDN; CDR2 reads FVKESK. The CDR3 is 23 amino acids. The CDR3 coding sequence is TGTGCCAGCAGCCAAGACGGAATTGGCAGGGGGTATATACTCCTGCCCTCTGGAAACACCATATATTTT. Amino acids: CASSQDGIGRGYILLPSGNTIYF.

This chain connects TRBV15 to TRBJ1-3; no firm D call. Trimming cost V 0 bases and J 4 bases, with 10 bases left between them. CDR3 length: 15 residues. Per germline, CDR1 LNHNV and CDR2 YYDKDF (reference sequence). The CDR3 loop is CATSRDLGPGNTIYF. Written as DNA, the CDR3 is TGTGCCACCAGCAGAGATCTGGGCCCCGGAAACACCATATATTTT.

This chain links TRBV4-2 with TRBJ2-6, with D maybe TRBD1 (5 bases). Germline CDR1 reads LGHNA; CDR2 reads YNFKEQ. V dropped 4 bases and J dropped 0 bases, with 16 bases sitting between them. The CDR3 runs 18 residues. CDR3 bases: TGTGCCAGCAGCCCTTGGTCAGGGCCGCTCTCTGGGGCCAACGTCCTGACTTTC. Protein: CASSPWSGPLSGANVLTF.

The chain joins TRBV6-2 or TRBV6-3 to TRBJ2-7; TRBD2 is a possible D gene (6 bases). The ends were cut back, 6 bases at V and 3 bases at J, with 18 bases in the middle. Germline loops: CDR1 MNHEY, CDR2 SVGEGT. This CDR3 has 15 residues. CDR3: CASSGGDGRFYEQYF. The CDR3 nucleotides read TGTGCCAGCAGCGGAGGGGACGGACGATTCTACGAGCAGTACTTC.

This rearrangement joins TRBV5-1 to TRBJ2-1, with TRBD2 identical over 12 bases. The J segment lost 5 bases and the V segment lost 2 bases, leaving 5 bases of the junction unmatched. The CDR3 covers 16 residues. From germline, CDR1 is SGHRS and CDR2 YFSETQ. The DNA of the CDR3 is TGCGCCAGCAGCTTAACCGGACTAGCGGGGAACAATGAGCAGTTCTTC. Translating it yields CASSLTGLAGNNEQFF.

This clone showed up just once. This chain links TRBV7-9 with TRBJ1-1, with D unclear. In germline, CDR1 is SEHNR, CDR2 FQNEAQ (reference sequence). V shed 5 bases and J shed 5 bases, with 12 bases lying between them. The CDR3 extends over 13 amino acids. CDR3 nucleotides: TGTGCCAGCAGCCAGGCGGGAAAGACTGAAGCTTTCTTT. Translating it yields CASSQAGKTEAFF.

The chain links TRBV6-5 to TRBJ2-3; TRBD2 aligns across 7 bases. This CDR3 region has 15 residues. Germline-derived CDR1 and CDR2 are MNHEY and SVGAGI. Trimming at V came to 6 bases and at J to 0 bases, leaving 6 bases not matched to a gene. CDR3 nucleotide sequence: TGTGCCAGCAGCCTCCTAGCGGCCAGCACAGATACGCAGTATTTT. Its protein is CASSLLAASTDTQYF.

The chain combines TRBV19 with TRBJ1-3, with D possibly matching TRBD1 (6 bases). Germline CDR1 LNHDA, CDR2 SQIVND (reference sequence). CDR3 length equals 15 residues. The ends were cut back, 6 bases at V and 2 bases at J, with 14 bases in the middle. The CDR3 DNA is TGTGCCAGTAGGTCGCCAGGGGATCCTGGAAACACCATATATTTT. Protein: CASRSPGDPGNTIYF.